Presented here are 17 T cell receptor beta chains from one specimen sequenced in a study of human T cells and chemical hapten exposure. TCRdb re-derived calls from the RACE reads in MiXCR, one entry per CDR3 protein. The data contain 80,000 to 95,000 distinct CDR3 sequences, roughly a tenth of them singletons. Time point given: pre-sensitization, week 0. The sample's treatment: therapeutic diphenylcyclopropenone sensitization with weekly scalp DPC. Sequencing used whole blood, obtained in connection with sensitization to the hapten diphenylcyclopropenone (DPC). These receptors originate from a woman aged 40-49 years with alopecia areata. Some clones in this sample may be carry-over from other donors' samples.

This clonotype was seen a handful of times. For the CDR3, the DNA is TGCAGCGCCTTAAGGGAGTACGAGCAGTACTTC. Its protein product is CSALREYEQYF. This sequence joins TRBV29-1 and TRBJ2-7; TRBD2 might be the D (5 bases). The germline gives CDR1 SQVTM, CDR2 ANQGSEA. The CDR3 extends over 11 amino acids. Trimming cost V 7 bases and J 4 bases, with 11 bases left between them.

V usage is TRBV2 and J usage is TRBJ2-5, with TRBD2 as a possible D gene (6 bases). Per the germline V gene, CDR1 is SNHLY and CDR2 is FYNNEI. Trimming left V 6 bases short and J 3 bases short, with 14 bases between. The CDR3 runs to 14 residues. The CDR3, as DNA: TGTGCCAGCAGAGCCGGGACTCAAGAAGAGACCCAGTACTTC. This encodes CASRAGTQEETQYF.

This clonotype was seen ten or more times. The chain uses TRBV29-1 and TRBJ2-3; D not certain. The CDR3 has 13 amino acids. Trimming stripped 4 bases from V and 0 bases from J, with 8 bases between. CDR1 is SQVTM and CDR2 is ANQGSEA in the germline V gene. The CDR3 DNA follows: TGCAGCGTTGTGGGCTCTAGCACAGATACGCAGTATTTT. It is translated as CSVVGSSTDTQYF.

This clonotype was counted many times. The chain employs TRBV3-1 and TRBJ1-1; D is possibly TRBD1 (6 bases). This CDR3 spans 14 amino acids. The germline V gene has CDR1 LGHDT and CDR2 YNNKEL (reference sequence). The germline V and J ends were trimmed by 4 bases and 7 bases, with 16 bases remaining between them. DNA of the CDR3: TGTGCCAGCAGCCCTTGGACAGACCAGATTGAAGCTTTCTTT. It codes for CASSPWTDQIEAFF.

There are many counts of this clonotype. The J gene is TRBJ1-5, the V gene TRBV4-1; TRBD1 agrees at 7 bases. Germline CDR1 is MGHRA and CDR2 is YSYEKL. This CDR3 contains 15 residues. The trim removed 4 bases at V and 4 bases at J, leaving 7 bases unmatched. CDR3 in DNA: TGCGCCAGCAGCCCATGGGGGGACAGTAATCAGCCCCAGCATTTT. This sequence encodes CASSPWGDSNQPQHF.

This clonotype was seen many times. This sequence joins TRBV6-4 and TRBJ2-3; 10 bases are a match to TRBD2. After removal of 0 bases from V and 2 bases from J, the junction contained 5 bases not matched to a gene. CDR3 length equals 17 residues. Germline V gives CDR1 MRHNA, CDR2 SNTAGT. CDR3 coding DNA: TGTGCCAGCAGTGACTCTGCTAGCGGGGGTTCCACAGATACGCAGTATTTT. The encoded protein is CASSDSASGGSTDTQYF.

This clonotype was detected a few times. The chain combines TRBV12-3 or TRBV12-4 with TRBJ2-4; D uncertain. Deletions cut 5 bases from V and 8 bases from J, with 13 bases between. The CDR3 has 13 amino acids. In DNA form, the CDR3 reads TGTGCCAGCAGTCGAAAAAGTATCGACATTCAGTACTTC. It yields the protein CASSRKSIDIQYF.

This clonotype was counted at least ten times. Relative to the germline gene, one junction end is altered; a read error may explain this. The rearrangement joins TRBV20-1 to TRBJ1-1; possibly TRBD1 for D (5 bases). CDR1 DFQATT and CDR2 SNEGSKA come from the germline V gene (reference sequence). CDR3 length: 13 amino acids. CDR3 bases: TGCAGTGCTAGAGATTCAGGGACGGAGGGAGGAGGATTT. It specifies CSARDSGTEGGGF.

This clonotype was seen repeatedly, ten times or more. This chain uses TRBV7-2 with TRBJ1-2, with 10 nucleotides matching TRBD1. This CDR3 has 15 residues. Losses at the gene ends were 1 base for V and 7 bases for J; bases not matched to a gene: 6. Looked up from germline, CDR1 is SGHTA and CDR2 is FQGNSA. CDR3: CASSLGRDRGSGYTF. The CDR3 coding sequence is TGTGCCAGCAGCTTAGGGAGGGACAGGGGTTCTGGCTACACCTTC.

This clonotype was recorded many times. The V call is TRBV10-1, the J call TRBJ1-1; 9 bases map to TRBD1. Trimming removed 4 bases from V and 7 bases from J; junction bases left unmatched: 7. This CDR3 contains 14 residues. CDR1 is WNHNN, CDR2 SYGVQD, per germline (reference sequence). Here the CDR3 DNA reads TGCGCCAGCAGTGGTGGGACAGGGTTGGGTGAAGCTTTCTTT. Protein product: CASSGGTGLGEAFF.

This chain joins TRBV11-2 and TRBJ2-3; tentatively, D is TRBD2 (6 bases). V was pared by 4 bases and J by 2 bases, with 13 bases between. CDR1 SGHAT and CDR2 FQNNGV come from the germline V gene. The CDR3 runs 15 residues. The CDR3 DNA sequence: TGTGCCAGCAGCTATGGGGCGGGGATCACAGATACGCAGTATTTT. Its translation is CASSYGAGITDTQYF. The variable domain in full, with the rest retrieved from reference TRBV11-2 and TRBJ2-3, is EAGVAQSPRYKIIEKRQSVAFWCNPISGHATLYWYQQILGQGPKLLIQFQNNGVVDDSQLPKDRFSAERLKGVDSTLKIQPAKLEDSAVYLCASSYGAGITDTQYFGPGTRLTVL.

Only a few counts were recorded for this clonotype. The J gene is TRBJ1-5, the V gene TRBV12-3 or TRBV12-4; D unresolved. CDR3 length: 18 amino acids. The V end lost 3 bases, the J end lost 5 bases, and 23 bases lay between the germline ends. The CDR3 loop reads CASSFPPPIFSMDQPQHF. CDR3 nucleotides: TGTGCCAGCAGTTTCCCGCCCCCGATATTCTCAATGGATCAGCCCCAGCATTTT.

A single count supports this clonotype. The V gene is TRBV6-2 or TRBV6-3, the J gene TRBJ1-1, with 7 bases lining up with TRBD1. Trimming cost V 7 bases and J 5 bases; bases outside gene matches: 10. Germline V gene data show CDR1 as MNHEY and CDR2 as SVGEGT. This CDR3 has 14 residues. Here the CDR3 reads CASTWTGRGTEAFF. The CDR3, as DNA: TGTGCCAGCACATGGACAGGCAGGGGGACTGAAGCTTTCTTT.

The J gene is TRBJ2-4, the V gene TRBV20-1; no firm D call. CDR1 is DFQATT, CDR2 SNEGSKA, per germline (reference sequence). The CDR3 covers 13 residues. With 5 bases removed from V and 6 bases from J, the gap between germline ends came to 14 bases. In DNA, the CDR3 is TGCAGTGCTTACGCTAGAGCTGGAAACATTCAGTACTTC. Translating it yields CSAYARAGNIQYF.

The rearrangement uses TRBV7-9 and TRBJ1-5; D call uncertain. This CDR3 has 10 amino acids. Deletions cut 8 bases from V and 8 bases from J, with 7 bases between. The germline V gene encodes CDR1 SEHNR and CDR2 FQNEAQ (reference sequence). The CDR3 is CASPEEPQHF. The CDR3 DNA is TGTGCCAGCCCGGAGGAGCCCCAGCATTTT. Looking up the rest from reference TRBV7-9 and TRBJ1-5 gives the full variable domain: DTGVSQNPRHKITKRGQNVTFRCDPISEHNRLYWYRQTLGQGPEFLTYFQNEAQLEKSRLLSDRFSAERPKGSFSTLEIQRTEQGDSAMYLCASPEEPQHFGDGTRLSIL.

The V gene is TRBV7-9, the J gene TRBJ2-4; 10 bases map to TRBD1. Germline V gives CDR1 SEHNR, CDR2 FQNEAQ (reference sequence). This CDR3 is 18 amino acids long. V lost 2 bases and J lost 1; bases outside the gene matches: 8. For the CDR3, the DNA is TGTGCCAGCAGCTTACCCCGGACAGGGGGAATTGCCAAAAACATTCAGTACTTC. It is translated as CASSLPRTGGIAKNIQYF.

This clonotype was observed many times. CDR3: CASSLGTGYYEQYF. In DNA, the CDR3 is TGCGCCAGCAGCTTGGGGACAGGGTACTACGAGCAGTACTTC. The genes are TRBV5-1 and TRBJ2-7; 8 bases map to TRBD1. The CDR3 has 14 residues. In germline, CDR1 is SGHRS, CDR2 YFSETQ. The trim removed 0 bases at V and 3 bases at J, leaving 2 bases unmatched.